What follows is one T cell receptor (beta chain) and its context. Its antigen remains unidentified. The donors were members of the validation cohort comprising approximately 120 subjects, separate from the approximately 630-subject first cohort. The assay was immunoSEQ multiplex PCR, and TCRdb's table has in-frame clones only and misses some. The sample lists over 200,000 clones, around four fifths occurring once. The data derive from a study of cytomegalovirus exposure and HLA in healthy donors. Study results and limitations: Under in vitro conditions, three CMV-associated chains were confirmed as specific for CMV antigens. Subsequent analysis revealed that first-cohort TCR clusters tended to co-occur in the 90 to 150 validation repertoires. Across donors, most TCRs were seen rarely, yet some public ones were widespread.

The clonotype comes from a woman between 18 and 29 years old in good health and CMV-seronegative. Sequenced: PBMCs.

The chain's CDR3 is CASSLGGDTEAFF. CDR3 bases: TGTGCCAGCAGCTTAGGGGGGGACACTGAAGCTTTCTTT. V is TRBV7-6 and J is TRBJ1-1; perhaps TRBD1 as D (5 bases). CDR1 is SGHVS, CDR2 FNYEAQ, per germline. Deletions cut 1 base from V and 3 bases from J, with 6 bases between. The CDR3 is made up of 13 amino acids.